This T cell receptor beta chain emerged from a study of blood T cell repertoires in COVID-19. As for the study in general: For recovered donors of Cohort 3, there were two negative PCRs, clearance, or symptom resolution. Nucleic acid was either cDNA or gDNA, and it came from T cells, B-cell-depleted T cells, or PBMCs.

Some clones are missing from TCRdb's copy, which holds only in-frame ones; the method was immunoSEQ multiplex PCR. The data show 200,000 to 250,000 clones, with 80% to 90% seen just once and about 3.1% held by the top ten. The germline V gene has CDR1 LGHNA and CDR2 YSLEER. With 4 bases removed from V and 3 bases from J, the gap between germline ends came to 22 bases. The length of the CDR3 is 17 residues. Cohort assignment relied on participant-reported clinical history. Sequencing used PBMCs or T cells enriched from blood (not recorded which). The origin of this receptor is a woman aged 50 to 60 in a cohort exposed to, infected with or recovered from COVID-19 (not recorded which). The rearrangement links TRBV4-3 to TRBJ2-7; TRBD2 is a possible D gene (6 bases). The CDR3 region is CASSRLAAAGGVYEQYF. The CDR3 DNA is TGCGCCAGCAGCCGCCTAGCTGCGGCAGGAGGGGTCTACGAGCAGTACTTC.